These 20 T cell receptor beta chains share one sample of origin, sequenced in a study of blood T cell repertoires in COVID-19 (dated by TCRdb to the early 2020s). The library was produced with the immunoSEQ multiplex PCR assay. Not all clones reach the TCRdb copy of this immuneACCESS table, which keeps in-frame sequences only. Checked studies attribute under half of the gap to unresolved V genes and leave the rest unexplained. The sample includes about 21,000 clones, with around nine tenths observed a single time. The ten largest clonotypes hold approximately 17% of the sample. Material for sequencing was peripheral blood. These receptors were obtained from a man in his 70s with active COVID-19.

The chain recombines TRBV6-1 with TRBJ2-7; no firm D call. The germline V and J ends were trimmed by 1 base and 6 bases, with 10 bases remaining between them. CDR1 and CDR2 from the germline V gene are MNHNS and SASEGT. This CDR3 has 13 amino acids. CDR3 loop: CASSEGVSLEQYF. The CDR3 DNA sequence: TGTGCCAGCAGTGAAGGTGTCTCCCTCGAGCAGTACTTC.

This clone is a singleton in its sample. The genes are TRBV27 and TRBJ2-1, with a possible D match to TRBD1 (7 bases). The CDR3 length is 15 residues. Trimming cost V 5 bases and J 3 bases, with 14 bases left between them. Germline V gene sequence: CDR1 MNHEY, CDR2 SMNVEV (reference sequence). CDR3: CASSIQGGLYNEQFF. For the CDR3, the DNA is TGTGCCAGCAGTATCCAGGGGGGCCTCTACAATGAGCAGTTCTTC.

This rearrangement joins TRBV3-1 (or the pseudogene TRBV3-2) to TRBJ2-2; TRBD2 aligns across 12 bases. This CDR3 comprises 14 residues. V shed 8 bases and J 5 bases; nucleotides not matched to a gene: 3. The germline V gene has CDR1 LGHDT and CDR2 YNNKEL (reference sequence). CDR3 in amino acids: CASVLAGGTGELFF. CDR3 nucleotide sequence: TGTGCCAGCGTACTAGCGGGAGGAACCGGGGAGCTGTTTTTT.

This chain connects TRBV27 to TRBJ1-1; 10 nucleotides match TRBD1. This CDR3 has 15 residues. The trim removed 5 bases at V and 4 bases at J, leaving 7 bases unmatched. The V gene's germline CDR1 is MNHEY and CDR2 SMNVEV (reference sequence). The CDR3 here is CASSPMTGGITEAFF. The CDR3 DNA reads TGTGCCAGCAGTCCGATGACAGGGGGCATCACTGAAGCTTTCTTT.

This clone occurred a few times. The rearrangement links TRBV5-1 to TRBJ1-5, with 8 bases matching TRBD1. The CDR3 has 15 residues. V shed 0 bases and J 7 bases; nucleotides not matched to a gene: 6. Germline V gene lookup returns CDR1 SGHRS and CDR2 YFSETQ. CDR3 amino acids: CASSLDGQGGQPQHF. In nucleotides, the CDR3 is TGCGCCAGCAGCTTGGATGGACAGGGCGGCCAGCCCCAGCATTTT.

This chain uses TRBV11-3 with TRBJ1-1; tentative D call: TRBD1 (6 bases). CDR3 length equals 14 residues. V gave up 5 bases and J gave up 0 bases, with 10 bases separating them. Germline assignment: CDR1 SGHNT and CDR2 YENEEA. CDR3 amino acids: CASSLRGMNTEAFF. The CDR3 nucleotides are TGTGCCAGCAGCCTAAGGGGGATGAACACTGAAGCTTTCTTT.

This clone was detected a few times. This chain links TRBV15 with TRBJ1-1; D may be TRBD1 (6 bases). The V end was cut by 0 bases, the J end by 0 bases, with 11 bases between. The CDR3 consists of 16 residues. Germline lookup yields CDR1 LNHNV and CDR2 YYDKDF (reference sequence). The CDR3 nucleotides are TGTGCCACCAGCAGAGATGGCGGACAGATGAACACTGAAGCTTTCTTT. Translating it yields CATSRDGGQMNTEAFF.

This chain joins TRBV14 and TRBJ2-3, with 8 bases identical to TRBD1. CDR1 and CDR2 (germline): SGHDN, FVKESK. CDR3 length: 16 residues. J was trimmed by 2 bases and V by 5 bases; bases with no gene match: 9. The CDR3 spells CASSTRTGRNTDTQYF. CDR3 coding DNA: TGTGCCAGCAGCACGCGGACAGGGCGCAACACAGATACGCAGTATTTT.

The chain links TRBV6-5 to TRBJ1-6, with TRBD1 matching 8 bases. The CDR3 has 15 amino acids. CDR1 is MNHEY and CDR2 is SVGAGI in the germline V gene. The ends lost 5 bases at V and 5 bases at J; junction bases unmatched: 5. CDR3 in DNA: TGTGCCAGCAGTCGACAGGGGACTAATAATTCACCCCTCCACTTT. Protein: CASSRQGTNNSPLHF.

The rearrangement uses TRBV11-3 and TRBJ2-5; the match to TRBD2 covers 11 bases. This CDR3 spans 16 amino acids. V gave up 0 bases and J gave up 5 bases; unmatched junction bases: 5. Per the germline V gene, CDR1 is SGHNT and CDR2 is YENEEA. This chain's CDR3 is CASSLDRLAGRETQYF. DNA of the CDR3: TGTGCCAGCAGCTTAGATCGACTAGCGGGGAGGGAGACCCAGTACTTC. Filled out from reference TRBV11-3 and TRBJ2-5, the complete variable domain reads EAGVVQSPRYKIIEKKQPVAFWCNPISGHNTLYWYLQNLGQGPELLIRYENEEAVDDSQLPKDRFSAERLKGVDSTLKIQPAELGDSAVYLCASSLDRLAGRETQYFGPGTRLLVL.

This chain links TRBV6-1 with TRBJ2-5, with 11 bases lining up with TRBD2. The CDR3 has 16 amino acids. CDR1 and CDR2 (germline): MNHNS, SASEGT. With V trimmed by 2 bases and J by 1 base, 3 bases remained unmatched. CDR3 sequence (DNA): TGTGCCAGCAGTGAAATGGGACTAGCGGTCCAAGAGACCCAGTACTTC. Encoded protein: CASSEMGLAVQETQYF.

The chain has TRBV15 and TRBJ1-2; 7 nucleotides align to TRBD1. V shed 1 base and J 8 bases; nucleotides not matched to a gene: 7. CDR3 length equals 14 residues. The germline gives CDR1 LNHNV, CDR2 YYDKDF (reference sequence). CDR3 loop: CATSRARTGRGYTF. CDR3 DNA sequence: TGTGCCACCAGCAGAGCCCGGACAGGTCGAGGCTACACCTTC.

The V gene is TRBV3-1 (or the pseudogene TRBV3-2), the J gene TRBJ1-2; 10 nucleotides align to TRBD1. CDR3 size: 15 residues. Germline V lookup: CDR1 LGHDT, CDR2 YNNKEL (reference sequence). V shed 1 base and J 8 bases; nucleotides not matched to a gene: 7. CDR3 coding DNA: TGTGCCAGCAGCCAAGGGTCTGGGACAGGGGCCGGCTACACCTTC. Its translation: CASSQGSGTGAGYTF.

The CDR3 here is CASSWNPGEAGELFF. The CDR3 region has the DNA TGTGCCAGCAGCTGGAACCCCGGAGAGGCCGGGGAGCTGTTTTTT. The chain links TRBV11-2 to TRBJ2-2; D unresolved. The CDR3 runs 15 residues. V lost 4 bases and J 6 bases, leaving 15 bases between the germline ends. CDR1 SGHAT and CDR2 FQNNGV come from the germline V gene.

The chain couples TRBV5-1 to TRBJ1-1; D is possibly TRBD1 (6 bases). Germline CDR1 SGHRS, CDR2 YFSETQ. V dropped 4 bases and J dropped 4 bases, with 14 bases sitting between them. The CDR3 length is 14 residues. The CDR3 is CASSEGVGGTEAFF. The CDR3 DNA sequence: TGCGCCAGCAGCGAGGGAGTAGGGGGCACTGAAGCTTTCTTT.

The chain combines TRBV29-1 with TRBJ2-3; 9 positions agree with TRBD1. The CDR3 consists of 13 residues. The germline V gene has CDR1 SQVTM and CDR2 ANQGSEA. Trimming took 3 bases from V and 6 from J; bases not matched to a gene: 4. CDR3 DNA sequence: TGCAGCGTTGACGACAGGGGGGTGGATACGCAGTATTTT. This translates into CSVDDRGVDTQYF.

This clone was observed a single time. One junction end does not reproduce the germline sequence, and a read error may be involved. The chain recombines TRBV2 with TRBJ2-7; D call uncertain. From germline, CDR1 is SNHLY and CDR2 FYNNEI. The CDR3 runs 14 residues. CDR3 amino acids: CASSERSGPYEQCF. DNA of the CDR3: TGTGCCAGCAGTGAGCGCAGTGGGCCGTACGAGCAGTGCTTC.

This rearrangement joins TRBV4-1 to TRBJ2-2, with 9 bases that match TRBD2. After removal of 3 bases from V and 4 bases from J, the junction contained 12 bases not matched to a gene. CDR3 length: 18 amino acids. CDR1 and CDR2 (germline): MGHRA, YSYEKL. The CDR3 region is CASSQPALAGYSTGELFF. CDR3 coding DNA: TGCGCCAGCAGCCAGCCCGCTCTAGCGGGGTATAGCACCGGGGAGCTGTTTTTT.

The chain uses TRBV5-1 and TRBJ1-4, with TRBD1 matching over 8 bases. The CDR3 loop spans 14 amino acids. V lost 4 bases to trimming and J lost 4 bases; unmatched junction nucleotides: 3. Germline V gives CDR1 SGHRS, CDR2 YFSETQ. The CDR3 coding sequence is TGCGCCAGCAGCACCGACAGGGGTAATGAAAAACTGTTTTTT. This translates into CASSTDRGNEKLFF.

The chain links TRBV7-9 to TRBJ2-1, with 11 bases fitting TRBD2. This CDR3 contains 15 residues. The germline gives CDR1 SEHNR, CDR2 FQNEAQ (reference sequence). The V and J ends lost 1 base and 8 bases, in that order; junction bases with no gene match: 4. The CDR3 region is CASSLVLAGVYEQFF. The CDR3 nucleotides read TGTGCCAGCAGCTTAGTACTAGCGGGAGTCTATGAGCAGTTCTTC.